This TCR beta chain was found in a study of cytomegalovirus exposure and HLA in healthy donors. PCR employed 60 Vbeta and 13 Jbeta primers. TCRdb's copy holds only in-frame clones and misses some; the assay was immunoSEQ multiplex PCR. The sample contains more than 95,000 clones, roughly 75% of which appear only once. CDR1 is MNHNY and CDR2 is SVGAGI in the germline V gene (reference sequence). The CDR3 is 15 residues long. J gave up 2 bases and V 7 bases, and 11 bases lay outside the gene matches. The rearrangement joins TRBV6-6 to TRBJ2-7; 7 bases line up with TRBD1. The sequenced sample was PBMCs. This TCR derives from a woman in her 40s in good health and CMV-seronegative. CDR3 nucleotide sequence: TGTGCCAGCACCCGCTCCGGGACAGAAACCTACGAGCAGTACTTC. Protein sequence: CASTRSGTETYEQYF.